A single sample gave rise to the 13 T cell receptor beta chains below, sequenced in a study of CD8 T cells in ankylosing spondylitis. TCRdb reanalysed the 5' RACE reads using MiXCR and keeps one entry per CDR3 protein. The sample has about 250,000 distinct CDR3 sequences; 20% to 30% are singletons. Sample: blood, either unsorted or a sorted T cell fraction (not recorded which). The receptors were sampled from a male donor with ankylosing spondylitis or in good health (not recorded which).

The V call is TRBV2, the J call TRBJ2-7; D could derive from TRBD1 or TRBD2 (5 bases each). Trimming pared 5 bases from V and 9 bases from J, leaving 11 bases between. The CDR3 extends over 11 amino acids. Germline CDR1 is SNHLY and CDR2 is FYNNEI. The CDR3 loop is CASSWDLGQYF. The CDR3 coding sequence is TGTGCCAGCAGTTGGGACCTAGGGCAGTACTTC.

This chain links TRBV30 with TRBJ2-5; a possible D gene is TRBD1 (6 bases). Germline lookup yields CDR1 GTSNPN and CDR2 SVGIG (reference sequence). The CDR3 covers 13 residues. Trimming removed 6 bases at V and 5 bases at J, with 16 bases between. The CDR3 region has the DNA TGTGCCTGCAATCAGGGGATTAGGGAGACCCAGTACTTC. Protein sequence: CACNQGIRETQYF.

CDR3 region: CSAPRGEERDTQYF. In DNA, the CDR3 is TGCAGTGCCCCGCGGGGGGAGGAGAGAGATACGCAGTATTTT. V usage is TRBV20-1 and J usage is TRBJ2-3, with 8 bases that match TRBD2. Germline CDR1 DFQATT, CDR2 SNEGSKA (reference sequence). After removal of 6 bases from V and 5 bases from J, the junction contained 10 bases not matched to a gene. CDR3 length: 14 amino acids.

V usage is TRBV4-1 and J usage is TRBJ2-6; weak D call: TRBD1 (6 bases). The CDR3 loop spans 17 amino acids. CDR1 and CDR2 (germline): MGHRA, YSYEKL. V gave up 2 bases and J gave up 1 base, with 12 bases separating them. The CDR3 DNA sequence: TGCGCCAGCAGCCAACAACTACAGGGATCTGGGGCCAACGTCCTGACTTTC. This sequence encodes CASSQQLQGSGANVLTF.

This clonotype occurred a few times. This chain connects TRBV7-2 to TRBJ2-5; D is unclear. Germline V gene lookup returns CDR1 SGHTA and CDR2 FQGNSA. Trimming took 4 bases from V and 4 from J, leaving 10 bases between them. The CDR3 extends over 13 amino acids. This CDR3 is CASSWRSAETQYF. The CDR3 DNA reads TGTGCCAGCAGCTGGCGATCCGCAGAGACCCAGTACTTC.

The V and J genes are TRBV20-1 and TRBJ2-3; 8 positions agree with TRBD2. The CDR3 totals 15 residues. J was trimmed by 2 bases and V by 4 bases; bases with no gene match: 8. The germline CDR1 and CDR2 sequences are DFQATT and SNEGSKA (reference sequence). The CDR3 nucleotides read TGCAGTGCTACCAAGACTAGCGACTTCACAGATACGCAGTATTTT. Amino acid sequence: CSATKTSDFTDTQYF.

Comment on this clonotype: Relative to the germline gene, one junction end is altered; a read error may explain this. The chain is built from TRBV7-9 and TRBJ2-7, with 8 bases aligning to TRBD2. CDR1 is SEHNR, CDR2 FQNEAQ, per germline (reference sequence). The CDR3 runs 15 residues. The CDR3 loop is CASSKPGGGPFDWDF. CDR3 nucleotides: TGTGCCAGCAGCAAACCAGGCGGGGGGCCTTTCGATTGGGACTTC.

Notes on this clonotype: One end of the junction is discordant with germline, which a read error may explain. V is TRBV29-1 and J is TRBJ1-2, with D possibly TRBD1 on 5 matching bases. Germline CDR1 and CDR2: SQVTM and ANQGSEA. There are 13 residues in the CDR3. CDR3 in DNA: TGCGGCGTTGACTCAGCAGGGAAATATGGCTACACCTTC. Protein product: CGVDSAGKYGYTF.

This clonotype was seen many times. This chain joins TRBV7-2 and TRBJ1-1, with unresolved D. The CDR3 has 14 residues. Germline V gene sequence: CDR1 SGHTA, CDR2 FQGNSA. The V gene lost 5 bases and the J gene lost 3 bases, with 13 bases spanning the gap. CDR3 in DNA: TGTGCCAGCAGCGGTTGGGCGCAGGACACTGAAGCTTTCTTT. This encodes CASSGWAQDTEAFF. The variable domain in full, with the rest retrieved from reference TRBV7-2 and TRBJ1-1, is GAGVSQSPSNKVTEKGKDVELRCDPISGHTALYWYRQSLGQGLEFLIYFQGNSAPDKSGLPSDRFSAERTGGSVSTLTIQRTQQEDSAVYLCASSGWAQDTEAFFGQGTRLTVV.

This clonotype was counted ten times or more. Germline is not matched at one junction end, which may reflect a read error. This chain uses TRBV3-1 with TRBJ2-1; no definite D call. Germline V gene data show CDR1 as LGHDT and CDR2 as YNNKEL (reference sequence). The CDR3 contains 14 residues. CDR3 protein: CASSQGQPYSEQFF. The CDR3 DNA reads TGTGCCAGCAGCCAAGGCCAGCCCTACAGTGAGCAGTTCTTC.

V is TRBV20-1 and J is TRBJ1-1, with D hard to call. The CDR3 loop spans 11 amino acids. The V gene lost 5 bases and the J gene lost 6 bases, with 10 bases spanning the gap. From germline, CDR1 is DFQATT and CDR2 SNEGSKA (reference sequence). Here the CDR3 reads CSAPRAAEAFF. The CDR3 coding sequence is TGCAGTGCTCCCCGGGCAGCTGAAGCTTTCTTT.

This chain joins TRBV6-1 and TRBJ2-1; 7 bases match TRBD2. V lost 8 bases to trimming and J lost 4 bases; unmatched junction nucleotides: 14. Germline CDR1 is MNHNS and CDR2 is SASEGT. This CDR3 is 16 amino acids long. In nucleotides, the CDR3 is TGTGCCAGCCGACTTTTGGGGGGGGTCCCTTACAATGAGCAGTTCTTC. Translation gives CASRLLGGVPYNEQFF.

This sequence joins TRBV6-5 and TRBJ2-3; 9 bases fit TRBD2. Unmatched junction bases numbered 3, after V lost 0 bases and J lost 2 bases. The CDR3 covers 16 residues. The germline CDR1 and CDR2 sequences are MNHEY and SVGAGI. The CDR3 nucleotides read TGTGCCAGCAGTTACTCTGCGGGGGGGATCACAGATACGCAGTATTTT. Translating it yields CASSYSAGGITDTQYF.